The 29 T cell receptor beta chains given below trace back to one sample, sequenced in a study of a mutant IDH1 vaccine in newly diagnosed glioma. What these receptors recognize is not known. Sequenced by immunoSEQ multiplex PCR; TCRdb stores in-frame clones only, minus some. The top ten hold approximately 2% of the sample, which has about 40,000 clones, less than 90% seen once. Noted time point: week 11, during vaccination. With topical imiquimod, each dose of the vaccine consisted of 300 ug of mutant IDH1 20-mer peptide. Sequencing used PBMCs, obtained from a glioma patient whose treatment included an IDH1 peptide vaccine. The receptors stem from a man aged 35 to 55 with glioma.

The chain couples TRBV19 to TRBJ1-2, with D possibly TRBD1 on 6 matching bases. Germline V gene sequence: CDR1 LNHDA, CDR2 SQIVND (reference sequence). The CDR3 extends over 14 amino acids. With 5 bases removed from V and 3 bases from J, the gap between germline ends came to 13 bases. The CDR3 DNA follows: TGTGCCAGTAGTGGCCAGGGGCCTTACTATGGCTACACCTTC. The encoded protein is CASSGQGPYYGYTF.

V gene TRBV11-2 combines with J gene TRBJ1-1, with D possibly being TRBD1 (5 bases). The CDR3 has 14 residues. The germline V and J ends were trimmed by 1 base and 4 bases, with 10 bases remaining between them. CDR1 and CDR2 from the germline V gene are SGHAT and FQNNGV. CDR3 nucleotide sequence: TGTGCCAGCAGCTTAGCGAGACAGACCACTGAAGCTTTCTTT. Residues: CASSLARQTTEAFF.

This clone came up a few times. The CDR3, as DNA: TGTGCCAGCTCCCCGTGGAACACCGGGGAGCTGTTTTTT. It translates to CASSPWNTGELFF. This chain uses TRBV5-6 with TRBJ2-2; no clear D gene. The CDR3 is made up of 13 amino acids. Germline-derived CDR1 and CDR2 are SGHDT and YYEEEE. Trimming removed 7 bases at V and 1 base at J, with 8 bases between. Variable domain in full (rest from reference TRBV5-6 and TRBJ2-2): DAGVTQSPTHLIKTRGQQVTLRCSPKSGHDTVSWYQQALGQGPQFIFQYYEEEERQRGNFPDRFSGHQFPNYSSELNVNALLLGDSALYLCASSPWNTGELFFGEGSRLTVL.

The chain combines TRBV5-6 with TRBJ1-4; D unclear. The CDR3 has 12 residues. Germline V gene data show CDR1 as SGHDT and CDR2 as YYEEEE. Trimming took off 1 base at V and 9 bases at J, with 7 bases between the two ends. The CDR3 DNA reads as TGTGCCAGCAGCTTGATGGGTAAAAAACTGTTTTTT. Protein product: CASSLMGKKLFF.

The J gene is TRBJ1-5, the V gene TRBV28; no reliable D call. The V end was cut by 3 bases, the J end by 0 bases, with 3 bases between. Germline CDR1 reads MDHEN; CDR2 reads SYDVKM. CDR3 length equals 13 residues. The chain's CDR3 is CASSFDSNQPQHF. The CDR3 DNA is TGTGCCAGCAGTTTCGATAGCAATCAGCCCCAGCATTTT.

V and J are TRBV19 and TRBJ2-3; D might be TRBD2 (6 bases). V lost 4 bases and J lost 0, with 8 bases in between. From germline, CDR1 is LNHDA and CDR2 SQIVND (reference sequence). This CDR3 has 14 amino acids. In DNA form, the CDR3 reads TGTGCCAGTAGTAGGGGACTCAGCACAGATACGCAGTATTTT. It encodes CASSRGLSTDTQYF.

To note about this clone: A read error may account for a junction end that differs from germline. The J gene is TRBJ2-5, the V gene TRBV7-7, with TRBD1 identical over 7 bases. This CDR3 spans 15 amino acids. From germline, CDR1 is SSHAT and CDR2 FNYEAQ (reference sequence). CDR3 in DNA: TGTGCTAGCAGCCCAGGGGGTTCGTACCAAGAGACCCAGTACTTC. Translated: CASSPGGSYQETQYF.

This chain joins TRBV6-5 and TRBJ2-7; 9 bases are shared with TRBD2. This CDR3 contains 14 residues. CDR1 and CDR2 from the germline V gene are MNHEY and SVGAGI. V lost 7 bases, J lost 3 bases, and 7 bases stayed unmatched. CDR3 DNA sequence: TGTGCCAGCAAAGTGGCGGGAGGGCGCTACGAGCAGTACTTC. It specifies CASKVAGGRYEQYF.

In this sample, this clone turned up once. The chain links TRBV14 to TRBJ2-3, with 8 nucleotides matching TRBD2. From germline, CDR1 is SGHDN and CDR2 FVKESK. The V and J ends lost 3 bases and 1 base, in that order; junction bases with no gene match: 0. The CDR3 sequence is 14 residues long. The CDR3 loop reads CASSQTSGTDTQYF. For the CDR3, the DNA is TGTGCCAGCAGCCAGACTAGCGGCACAGATACGCAGTATTTT.

The chain is built from TRBV7-8 and TRBJ2-3; D unresolved. The germline gives CDR1 SGHVS, CDR2 FQNEAQ. There are 15 residues in the CDR3. V dropped 2 bases and J dropped 0 bases, with 9 bases sitting between them. The CDR3 reads CASSLRAPSTDTQYF. CDR3 bases: TGTGCCAGCAGCTTACGGGCGCCCAGCACAGATACGCAGTATTTT.

This clone turned up a few times. The junction does not match germline at one end; this may be a read error. This sequence joins TRBV5-8 and TRBJ2-7; D uncertain. This CDR3 is 13 amino acids long. Germline V gene data show CDR1 as SGHTS and CDR2 as YDEGEE. This chain's CDR3 is CASILDPTYEQYF. For the CDR3, the DNA is TGTGCCAGCATCTTGGACCCTACCTACGAGCAGTACTTC. Full variable domain (remainder filled in from reference TRBV5-8 and TRBJ2-7): EAGVTQSPTHLIKTRGQQATLRCSPISGHTSVYWYQQALGLGLQFLLWYDEGEERNRGNFPPRFSGRQFPNYSSELNVNALELEDSALYLCASILDPTYEQYFGPGTRLTVT.

The chain joins TRBV5-4 to TRBJ1-4; TRBD1 matches 9 bases. Germline loops: CDR1 SGHNT, CDR2 YYREEE (reference sequence). CDR3 length: 16 amino acids. Losses at the gene ends were 0 bases for V and 7 bases for J; bases not matched to a gene: 7. The DNA for the CDR3 is TGTGCCAGCAGCTTGGACAGGGGGCGAATTGGTGAAAAACTGTTTTTT. Amino acid sequence: CASSLDRGRIGEKLFF.

This clone has a single count. This sequence joins TRBV6-5 and TRBJ2-6, with D perhaps given as TRBD1 or TRBD2 (5 bases each). The germline CDR1 and CDR2 sequences are MNHEY and SVGAGI. Deletions cut 6 bases from V and 2 bases from J, with 11 bases between. The CDR3 length is 15 residues. The CDR3 DNA follows: TGTGCCAGCAGCTGGGGGAATGCTGGGGCCAACGTCCTGACTTTC. Translated, it gives CASSWGNAGANVLTF.

The V gene is TRBV14, the J gene TRBJ2-1, with 7 bases that match TRBD2. CDR1 and CDR2 (germline): SGHDN, FVKESK. J lost 4 bases, V lost 4 bases, and 16 bases had no gene match. The CDR3 is 18 residues long. The DNA of the CDR3 is TGTGCCAGCAGCCCCTGGGACTATCTCATGGAGAATTACAATGAGCAGTTCTTC. It is translated as CASSPWDYLMENYNEQFF.

The V and J genes are TRBV27 and TRBJ1-2; D remains ambiguous. Trimming shortened V by 2 bases and J by 4 bases, and 8 bases separated the two germline ends. CDR1 MNHEY and CDR2 SMNVEV come from the germline V gene (reference sequence). The CDR3 runs to 13 residues. In DNA, the CDR3 is TGTGCCAGCAGTTTAAAGCCAGGCTATGGCTACACCTTC. This translates into CASSLKPGYGYTF.

The chain joins TRBV9 to TRBJ1-4; perhaps TRBD1 as D (6 bases). CDR3 length equals 15 residues. Looked up from germline, CDR1 is SGDLS and CDR2 is YYNGEE. V was trimmed by 3 bases and J by 6 bases, leaving 15 bases between them. The CDR3 DNA reads TGTGCCAGCAGCGGACTAGGGGGATATGATGAAAAACTGTTTTTT. Protein product: CASSGLGGYDEKLFF.

This chain joins TRBV25-1 and TRBJ1-1; D is unclear. V gave up 1 base and J gave up 5 bases, with 8 bases separating them. Germline V gene data show CDR1 as MGHDK and CDR2 as SYGVNS. The CDR3 has 13 amino acids. The CDR3 DNA sequence: TGTGCCAGCAGTGAATTTGGCAGGACTGAAGCTTTCTTT. Its protein product is CASSEFGRTEAFF.

This rearrangement joins TRBV7-2 to TRBJ1-1; 10 nucleotides match TRBD1. The CDR3 sequence is 15 residues long. The trim removed 1 base at V and 10 bases at J, leaving 9 bases unmatched. Germline values: CDR1 SGHTA, CDR2 FQGNSA. CDR3: CASSLGGTGARVAFF. The CDR3 DNA is TGTGCCAGCAGCTTAGGGGGGACAGGGGCGAGAGTAGCTTTCTTT. The full variable domain, with the rest looked up from reference TRBV7-2 and TRBJ1-1, is GAGVSQSPSNKVTEKGKDVELRCDPISGHTALYWYRQSLGQGLEFLIYFQGNSAPDKSGLPSDRFSAERTGGSVSTLTIQRTQQEDSAVYLCASSLGGTGARVAFFGQGTRLTVV.

This chain uses TRBV5-1 with TRBJ2-7, with 7 nucleotides matching TRBD1. The trim removed 0 bases at V and 0 bases at J, leaving 3 bases unmatched. Germline CDR1 reads SGHRS; CDR2 reads YFSETQ. The CDR3 runs 15 residues. The CDR3 nucleotides are TGCGCCAGCAGCTTGGGGGACAGTAGCTCCTACGAGCAGTACTTC. Translated: CASSLGDSSSYEQYF.

This chain links TRBV19 with TRBJ1-5; D perhaps matches TRBD1 (5 bases). This CDR3 is 14 amino acids long. Trimming took off 3 bases at V and 3 bases at J, with 9 bases between the two ends. The germline gives CDR1 LNHDA, CDR2 SQIVND (reference sequence). CDR3 in DNA: TGTGCCAGTAGTATTATGGACAACAATCAGCCCCAGCATTTT. The encoded protein is CASSIMDNNQPQHF. Together with reference TRBV19 and TRBJ1-5, the CDR3 gives the full variable domain: DGGITQSPKYLFRKEGQNVTLSCEQNLNHDAMYWYRQDPGQGLRLIYYSQIVNDFQKGDIAEGYSVSREKKESFPLTVTSAQKNPTAFYLCASSIMDNNQPQHFGDGTRLSIL.

The J gene is TRBJ2-7, the V gene TRBV2; TRBD1 agrees at 8 bases. V gave up 4 bases and J gave up 9 bases; unmatched junction bases: 11. Germline-derived CDR1 and CDR2 are SNHLY and FYNNEI. The CDR3 runs to 14 residues. The CDR3: CASSAHGTGASQYF. CDR3 sequence (DNA): TGTGCCAGCAGTGCCCACGGGACAGGAGCATCGCAGTACTTC.

The chain has TRBV7-8 and TRBJ1-2, with D perhaps matching TRBD1 (5 bases). The V end lost 1 base, the J end lost 8 bases, and 17 bases lay between the germline ends. Germline values: CDR1 SGHVS, CDR2 FQNEAQ. The CDR3 length is 15 residues. The DNA for the CDR3 is TGTGCCAGCAGCTTAGGGGGTGGGGCGTCGCGCGGCTACACCTTC. Protein: CASSLGGGASRGYTF.

V gene TRBV6-5 combines with J gene TRBJ2-5, with 7 bases that match TRBD1. This CDR3 is built from 15 residues. Germline V gene data show CDR1 as MNHEY and CDR2 as SVGAGI. V lost 0 bases and J lost 3; bases outside the gene matches: 4. The DNA for the CDR3 is TGTGCCAGCAGTTACTCTTACACAGGGGAAGAGACCCAGTACTTC. As protein: CASSYSYTGEETQYF.

This clone was seen just once. The V call is TRBV9, the J call TRBJ2-1; perhaps TRBD2 as D (7 bases). Germline values: CDR1 SGDLS, CDR2 YYNGEE. The V and J ends lost 4 bases and 7 bases respectively, with 21 bases between them. The length of the CDR3 is 16 residues. The CDR3 DNA reads as TGTGCCAGCAGCTTGGGGGGGCTGATCGGACCAAATGAGCAGTTCTTC. Amino acids: CASSLGGLIGPNEQFF.

The chain joins TRBV2 to TRBJ2-2; possibly TRBD2 for D (6 bases). Germline V gene data show CDR1 as SNHLY and CDR2 as FYNNEI. V gave up 6 bases and J gave up 2 bases, with 10 bases separating them. CDR3 size: 14 residues. The CDR3: CASSRDFNTGELFF. The CDR3 bases are TGTGCCAGCAGCAGGGACTTCAACACCGGGGAGCTGTTTTTT.

This chain links TRBV19 with TRBJ1-3; tentatively, D is TRBD1 (5 bases). The CDR3 is 14 residues long. The V gene lost 4 bases and the J gene lost 4 bases, with 11 bases spanning the gap. Per the germline V gene, CDR1 is LNHDA and CDR2 is SQIVND (reference sequence). The CDR3 region has the DNA TGTGCCAGTAGTAGTGGGACGCGGGGAAACACCATATATTTT. This translates into CASSSGTRGNTIYF.

The V and J genes are TRBV7-2 and TRBJ2-5; no clear D gene. The germline V gene encodes CDR1 SGHTA and CDR2 FQGNSA. V was cut by 1 base and J by 4 bases, with 7 bases left in between. CDR3 size: 13 residues. The CDR3 DNA reads TGTGCCAGCAGCTTAGATCTGGGAGAGACCCAGTACTTC. It codes for CASSLDLGETQYF. The full variable domain, with the rest looked up from reference TRBV7-2 and TRBJ2-5, is GAGVSQSPSNKVTEKGKDVELRCDPISGHTALYWYRQSLGQGLEFLIYFQGNSAPDKSGLPSDRFSAERTGGSVSTLTIQRTQQEDSAVYLCASSLDLGETQYFGPGTRLLVL.

The chain uses TRBV5-1 and TRBJ2-2; the match to TRBD2 covers 8 bases. Germline CDR1 reads SGHRS; CDR2 reads YFSETQ. The CDR3 is 16 amino acids. J was trimmed by 5 bases and V by 3 bases; bases with no gene match: 9. The CDR3 DNA reads TGCGCCAGCAGCTCCTTAGCGGGACCGCAAACCGGGGAGCTGTTTTTT. It translates to CASSSLAGPQTGELFF.

Here the CDR3 reads CASGRWGRSNQPQHF. The DNA of the CDR3 is TGTGCCAGCGGCCGTTGGGGCAGGAGCAATCAGCCCCAGCATTTT. This chain joins TRBV2 and TRBJ1-5; D perhaps matches TRBD1 (5 bases). The CDR3 consists of 15 residues. CDR1 is SNHLY, CDR2 FYNNEI, per germline. The V end lost 8 bases, the J end lost 1 base, and 15 bases lay between the germline ends.